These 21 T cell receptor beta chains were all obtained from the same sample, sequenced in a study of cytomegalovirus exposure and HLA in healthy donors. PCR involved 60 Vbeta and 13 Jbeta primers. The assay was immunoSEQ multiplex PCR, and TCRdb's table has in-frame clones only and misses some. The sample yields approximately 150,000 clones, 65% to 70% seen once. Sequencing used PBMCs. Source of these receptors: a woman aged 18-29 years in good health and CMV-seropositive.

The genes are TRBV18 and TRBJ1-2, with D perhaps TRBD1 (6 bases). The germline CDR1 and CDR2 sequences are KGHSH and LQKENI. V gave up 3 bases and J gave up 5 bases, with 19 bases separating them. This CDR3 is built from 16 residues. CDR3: CASSPSPMLDRYGYTF. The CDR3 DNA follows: TGTGCCAGCTCACCCTCACCGATGCTGGACAGATATGGCTACACCTTC.

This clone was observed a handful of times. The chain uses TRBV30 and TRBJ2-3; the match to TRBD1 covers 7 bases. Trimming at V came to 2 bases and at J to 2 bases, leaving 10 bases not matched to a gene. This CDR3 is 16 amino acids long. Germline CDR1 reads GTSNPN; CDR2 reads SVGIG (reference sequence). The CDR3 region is CAWSNDRAGLTDTQYF. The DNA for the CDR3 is TGTGCCTGGAGTAACGACAGGGCCGGACTCACAGATACGCAGTATTTT. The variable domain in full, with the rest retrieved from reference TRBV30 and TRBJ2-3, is SQTIHQWPATLVQPVGSPLSLECTVEGTSNPNLYWYRQAAGRGLQLLFYSVGIGQISSEVPQNLSASRPQDRQFILSSKKLLLSDSGFYLCAWSNDRAGLTDTQYFGPGTRLTVL.

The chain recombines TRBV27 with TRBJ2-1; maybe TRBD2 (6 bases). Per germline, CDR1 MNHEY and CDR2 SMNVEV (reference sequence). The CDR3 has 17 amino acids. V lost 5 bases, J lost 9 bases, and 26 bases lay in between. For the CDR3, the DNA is TGTGCCAGCAGTCCAACGACTCGACTAGTCCTCGCTAGTGAGCAGTTCTTC. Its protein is CASSPTTRLVLASEQFF.

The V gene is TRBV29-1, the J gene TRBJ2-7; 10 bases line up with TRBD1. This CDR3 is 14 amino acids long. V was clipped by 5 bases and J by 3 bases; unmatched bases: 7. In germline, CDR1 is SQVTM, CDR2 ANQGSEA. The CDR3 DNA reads TGCAGCGTTAAGGGACAGGGGCCCTTCTACGAGCAGTACTTC. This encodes CSVKGQGPFYEQYF.

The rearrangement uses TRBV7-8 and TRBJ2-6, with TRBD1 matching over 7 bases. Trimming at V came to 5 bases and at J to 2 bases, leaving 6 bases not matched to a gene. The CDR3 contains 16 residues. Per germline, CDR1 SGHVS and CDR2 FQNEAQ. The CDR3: CASSTHTGAGANVLTF. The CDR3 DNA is TGTGCCAGCAGCACCCACACAGGGGCTGGGGCCAACGTCCTGACTTTC.

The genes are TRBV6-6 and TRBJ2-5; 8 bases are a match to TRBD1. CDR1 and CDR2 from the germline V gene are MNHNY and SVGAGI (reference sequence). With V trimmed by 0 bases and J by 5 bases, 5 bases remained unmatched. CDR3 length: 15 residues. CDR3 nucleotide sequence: TGTGCCAGCAGTTACTCCCAGGGGGCTGGGGAGACCCAGTACTTC. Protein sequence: CASSYSQGAGETQYF.

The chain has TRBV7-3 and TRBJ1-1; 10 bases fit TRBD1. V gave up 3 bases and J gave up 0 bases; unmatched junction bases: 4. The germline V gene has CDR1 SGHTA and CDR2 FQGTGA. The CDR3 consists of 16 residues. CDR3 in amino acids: CASSLTGGIMNTEAFF. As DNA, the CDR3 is TGTGCCAGCAGCTTGACAGGGGGCATCATGAACACTGAAGCTTTCTTT.

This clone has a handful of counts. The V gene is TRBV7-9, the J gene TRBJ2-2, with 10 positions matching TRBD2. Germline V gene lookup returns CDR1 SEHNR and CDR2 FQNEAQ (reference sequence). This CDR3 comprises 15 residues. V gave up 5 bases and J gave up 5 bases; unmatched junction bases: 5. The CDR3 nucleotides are TGTGCCAGCAGCCCTAGCGGGAGCAAGACCGGGGAGCTGTTTTTT. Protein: CASSPSGSKTGELFF. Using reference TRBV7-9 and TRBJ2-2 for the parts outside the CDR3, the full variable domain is DTGVSQNPRHKITKRGQNVTFRCDPISEHNRLYWYRQTLGQGPEFLTYFQNEAQLEKSRLLSDRFSAERPKGSFSTLEIQRTEQGDSAMYLCASSPSGSKTGELFFGEGSRLTVL.

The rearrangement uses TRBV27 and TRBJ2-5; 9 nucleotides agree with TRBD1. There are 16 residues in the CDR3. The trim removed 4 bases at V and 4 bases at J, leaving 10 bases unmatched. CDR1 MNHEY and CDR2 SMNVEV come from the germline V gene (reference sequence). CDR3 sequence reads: CASSYQWDRVAETQYF. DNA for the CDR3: TGTGCCAGCAGTTATCAATGGGACAGGGTCGCAGAGACCCAGTACTTC.

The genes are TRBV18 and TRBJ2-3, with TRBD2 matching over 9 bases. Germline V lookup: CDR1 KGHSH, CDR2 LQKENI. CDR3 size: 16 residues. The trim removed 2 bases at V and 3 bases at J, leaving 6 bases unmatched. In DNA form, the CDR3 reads TGTGCCAGCTCACCAATAGGGCTAGCGGGAACAGATACGCAGTATTTT. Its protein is CASSPIGLAGTDTQYF.

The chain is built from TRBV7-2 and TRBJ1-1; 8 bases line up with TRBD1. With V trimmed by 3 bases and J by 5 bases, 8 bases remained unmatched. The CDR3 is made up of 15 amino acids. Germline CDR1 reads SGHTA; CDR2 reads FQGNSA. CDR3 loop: CASSFSGQGVTEAFF. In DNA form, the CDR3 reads TGTGCCAGCAGCTTCAGCGGACAGGGAGTTACTGAAGCTTTCTTT.

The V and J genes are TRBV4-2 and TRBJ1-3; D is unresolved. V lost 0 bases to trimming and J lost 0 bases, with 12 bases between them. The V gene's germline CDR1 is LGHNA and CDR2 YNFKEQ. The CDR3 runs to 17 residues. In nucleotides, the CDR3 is TGTGCCAGCAGCCAAGATCAGTCAGGAAACTCTGGAAACACCATATATTTT. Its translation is CASSQDQSGNSGNTIYF.

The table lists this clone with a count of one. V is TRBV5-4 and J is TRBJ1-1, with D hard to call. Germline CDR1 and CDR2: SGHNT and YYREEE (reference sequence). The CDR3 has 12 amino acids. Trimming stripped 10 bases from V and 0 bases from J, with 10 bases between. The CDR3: CAGGPLNTEAFF. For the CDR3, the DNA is TGTGCCGGTGGCCCGTTGAACACTGAAGCTTTCTTT.

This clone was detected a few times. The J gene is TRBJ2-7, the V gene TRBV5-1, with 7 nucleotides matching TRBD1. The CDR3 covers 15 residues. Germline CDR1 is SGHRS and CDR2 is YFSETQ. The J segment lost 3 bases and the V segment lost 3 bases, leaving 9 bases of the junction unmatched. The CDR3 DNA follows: TGCGCCAGCAGCTCCCCAGGGGGTAATAACTACGAGCAGTACTTC. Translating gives CASSSPGGNNYEQYF.

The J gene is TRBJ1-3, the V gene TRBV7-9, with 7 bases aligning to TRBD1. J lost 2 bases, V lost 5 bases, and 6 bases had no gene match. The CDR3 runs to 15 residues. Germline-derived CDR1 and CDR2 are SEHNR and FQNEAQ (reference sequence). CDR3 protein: CASSPRDRAGNTIYF. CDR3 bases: TGTGCCAGCAGCCCGAGAGACAGGGCTGGAAACACCATATATTTT.

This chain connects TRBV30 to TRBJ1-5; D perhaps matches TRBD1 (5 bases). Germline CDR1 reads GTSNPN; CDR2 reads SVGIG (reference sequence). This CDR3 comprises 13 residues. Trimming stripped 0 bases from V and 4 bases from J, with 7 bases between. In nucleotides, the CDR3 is TGTGCCTGGAGTGTACAGGTAAATCAGCCCCAGCATTTT. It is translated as CAWSVQVNQPQHF.

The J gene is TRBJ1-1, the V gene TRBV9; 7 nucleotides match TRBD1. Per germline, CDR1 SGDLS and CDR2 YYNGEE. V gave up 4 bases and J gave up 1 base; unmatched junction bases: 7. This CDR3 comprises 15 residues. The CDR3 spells CASSLGQVGNTEAFF. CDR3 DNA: TGTGCCAGCAGCTTAGGACAGGTGGGGAACACTGAAGCTTTCTTT. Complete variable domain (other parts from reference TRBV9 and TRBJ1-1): DSGVTQTPKHLITATGQRVTLRCSPRSGDLSVYWYQQSLDQGLQFLIQYYNGEERAKGNILERFSAQQFPDLHSELNLSSLELGDSALYFCASSLGQVGNTEAFFGQGTRLTVV.

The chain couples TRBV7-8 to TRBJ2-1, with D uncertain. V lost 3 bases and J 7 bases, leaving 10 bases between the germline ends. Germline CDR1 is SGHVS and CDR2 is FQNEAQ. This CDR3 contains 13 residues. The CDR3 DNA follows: TGTGCCAGCAGCTTGAGGCTGGAAAATGAGCAGTTCTTC. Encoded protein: CASSLRLENEQFF. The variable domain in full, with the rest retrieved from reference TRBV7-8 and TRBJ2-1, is GAGVSQSPRYKVAKRGQDVALRCDPISGHVSLFWYQQALGQGPEFLTYFQNEAQLDKSGLPSDRFFAERPEGSVSTLKIQRTQQEDSAVYLCASSLRLENEQFFGPGTRLTVL.

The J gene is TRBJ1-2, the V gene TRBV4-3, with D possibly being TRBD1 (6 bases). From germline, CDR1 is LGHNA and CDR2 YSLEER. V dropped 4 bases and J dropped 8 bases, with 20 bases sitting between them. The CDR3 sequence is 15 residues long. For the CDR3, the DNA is TGCGCCAGCAGCCCTAAACCGGGGGGCGCGGGAGGCTACACCTTC. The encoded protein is CASSPKPGGAGGYTF.

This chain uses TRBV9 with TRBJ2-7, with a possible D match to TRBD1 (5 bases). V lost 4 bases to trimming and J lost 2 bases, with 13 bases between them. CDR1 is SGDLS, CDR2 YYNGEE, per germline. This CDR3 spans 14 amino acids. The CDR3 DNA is TGTGCCAGCAGCCTGGGGCGGCAGACCTACGAGCAGTACTTC. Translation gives CASSLGRQTYEQYF. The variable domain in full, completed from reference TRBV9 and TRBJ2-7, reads DSGVTQTPKHLITATGQRVTLRCSPRSGDLSVYWYQQSLDQGLQFLIQYYNGEERAKGNILERFSAQQFPDLHSELNLSSLELGDSALYFCASSLGRQTYEQYFGPGTRLTVT.

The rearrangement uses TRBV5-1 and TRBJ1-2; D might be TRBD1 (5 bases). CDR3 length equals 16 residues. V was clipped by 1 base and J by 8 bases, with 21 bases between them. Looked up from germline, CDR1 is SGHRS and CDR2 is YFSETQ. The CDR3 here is CASSLLAPGGSFGYTF. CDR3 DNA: TGCGCCAGCAGCTTGTTAGCACCGGGGGGGTCCTTCGGCTACACCTTC. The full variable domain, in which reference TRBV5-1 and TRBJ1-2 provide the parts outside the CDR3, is KAGVTQTPRYLIKTRGQQVTLSCSPISGHRSVSWYQQTPGQGLQFLFEYFSETQRNKGNFPGRFSGRQFSNSRSEMNVSTLELGDSALYLCASSLLAPGGSFGYTFGSGTRLTVV.